These 25 T cell receptor beta chains originate from one sample sequenced in a study of T-cell memory formation after mild COVID-19. TCRdb re-called the 5' RACE reads through MiXCR, storing one row per CDR3 protein. The sample has about 270,000 distinct CDR3 sequences; around 15% are singletons. The specimen was PBMCs or a T cell subset sorted from them (not recorded which). Receptor source: a young man who had mild COVID-19 (a few samples of this study predate the infection). Cell type and time point are not known.

This clonotype was counted ten times or more. The chain carries TRBV24-1 and TRBJ2-3, with TRBD2 matching over 8 bases. This CDR3 is built from 15 residues. Germline values: CDR1 KGHDR, CDR2 SFDVKD. V shed 10 bases and J 4 bases; nucleotides not matched to a gene: 12. The CDR3 sequence is CATSPRAGAADTQYF. CDR3 sequence (DNA): TGTGCCACTTCACCGAGAGCGGGGGCTGCAGATACGCAGTATTTT.

As to this clonotype: Its ends do not fully match the called genes, so a read error is possible. V and J are TRBV7-8 and TRBJ2-5, with D tentatively TRBD2 (7 bases). CDR3 length equals 14 residues. From germline, CDR1 is SGHVS and CDR2 FQNEAQ. The chain's CDR3 is CDSELGGGSRTQYF. The CDR3 DNA follows: TGTGACAGCGAATTAGGGGGGGGAAGTCGGACCCAGTACTTC.

This clonotype occurred a few times. This chain uses TRBV27 with TRBJ1-5; possible D gene TRBD1, 6 bases. Trimming left V 3 bases short and J 6 bases short, with 6 bases between. The CDR3 extends over 12 amino acids. Germline V gene lookup returns CDR1 MNHEY and CDR2 SMNVEV (reference sequence). This CDR3 is CASSFRGQPQHF. The CDR3 DNA reads TGTGCCAGCAGTTTCAGGGGTCAGCCCCAGCATTTT.

The rearrangement uses TRBV7-2 and TRBJ2-1, with 11 bases matching TRBD2. Germline CDR1 SGHTA, CDR2 FQGNSA. This CDR3 has 16 residues. J gave up 9 bases and V 0 bases, and 7 bases lay outside the gene matches. CDR3 in DNA: TGTGCCAGCAGCTTAGCGGCCGGGACTAGCGGCACTGAGCAGTTCTTC. Its translation is CASSLAAGTSGTEQFF.

This chain uses TRBV25-1 with TRBJ2-7; D call uncertain. Germline V gene data show CDR1 as MGHDK and CDR2 as SYGVNS. V was cut by 4 bases and J by 5 bases, with 9 bases left in between. The CDR3 has 12 amino acids. In DNA, the CDR3 is TGTGCCAGCAGTGGCTTCATAGACGAGCAGTACTTC. It specifies CASSGFIDEQYF.

This clonotype was seen at least ten times. The chain employs TRBV3-1 and TRBJ2-7; 9 nucleotides align to TRBD2. There are 15 residues in the CDR3. Germline CDR1 reads LGHDT; CDR2 reads YNNKEL (reference sequence). V gave up 2 bases and J gave up 6 bases; unmatched junction bases: 8. As DNA, the CDR3 is TGTGCCAGCAGCCAAAGTAGCGGGGGTTCAGTCGAGCAGTACTTC. It specifies CASSQSSGGSVEQYF.

The rearrangement joins TRBV5-1 to TRBJ2-1, with D uncertain. Germline V gene lookup returns CDR1 SGHRS and CDR2 YFSETQ. Deletions cut 0 bases from V and 6 bases from J, with 10 bases between. This CDR3 has 14 residues. The CDR3 loop is CASSLDPNINEQFF. The CDR3 region has the DNA TGCGCCAGCAGCTTGGACCCGAACATCAATGAGCAGTTCTTC. The full variable domain, completed using reference TRBV5-1 and TRBJ2-1, is KAGVTQTPRYLIKTRGQQVTLSCSPISGHRSVSWYQQTPGQGLQFLFEYFSETQRNKGNFPGRFSGRQFSNSRSEMNVSTLELGDSALYLCASSLDPNINEQFFGPGTRLTVL.

The gene calls are TRBV4-1 and TRBJ2-5; 9 bases align to TRBD2. This CDR3 has 15 residues. The V segment lost 2 bases and the J segment 4 bases; nucleotides outside the gene matches: 5. The germline V gene has CDR1 MGHRA and CDR2 YSYEKL. CDR3 protein: CASSQSSGVRETQYF. CDR3 coding DNA: TGCGCCAGCAGCCAATCTAGCGGGGTCCGAGAGACCCAGTACTTC.

V usage is TRBV4-2 and J usage is TRBJ1-6; a weak D match, TRBD1 (5 bases). Germline V gives CDR1 LGHNA, CDR2 YNFKEQ. V was pared by 0 bases and J by 9 bases, with 9 bases between. The CDR3 totals 14 residues. The CDR3: CASSQDRQGSPLHF. For the CDR3, the DNA is TGTGCCAGCAGCCAAGATCGGCAGGGTTCACCCCTCCACTTT.

Ten or more counts support this clonotype. This chain uses TRBV3-1 with TRBJ1-5; D is unresolved. Trimming shortened V by 1 base and J by 5 bases, and 6 bases separated the two germline ends. The CDR3 has 13 amino acids. Germline CDR1 reads LGHDT; CDR2 reads YNNKEL (reference sequence). The CDR3 loop reads CASSQGPDQPQHF. CDR3 nucleotide sequence: TGTGCCAGCAGCCAAGGCCCTGATCAGCCCCAGCATTTT.

The chain combines TRBV6-5 with TRBJ1-1; 8 bases align to TRBD1. Trimming removed 6 bases from V and 4 bases from J; junction bases left unmatched: 4. CDR3 size: 13 residues. CDR1 and CDR2 from the germline V gene are MNHEY and SVGAGI. CDR3 loop: CASSDTGGTEAFF. DNA of the CDR3: TGTGCCAGCAGCGATACAGGGGGCACTGAAGCTTTCTTT.

Written as DNA, the CDR3 is TGTGCCAGCAGTTACGCTGTTGGGAGCTCTGGAAACACCATATATTTT. This sequence encodes CASSYAVGSSGNTIYF. The chain links TRBV6-6 to TRBJ1-3; D remains unclear. The CDR3 is made up of 16 amino acids. V lost 2 bases to trimming and J lost 0 bases, with 11 bases between them. Germline CDR1 reads MNHNY; CDR2 reads SVGAGI (reference sequence).

The chain employs TRBV28 and TRBJ1-2; the D is unclear. Germline V gene lookup returns CDR1 MDHEN and CDR2 SYDVKM. V lost 2 bases to trimming and J lost 5 bases, with 6 bases between them. CDR3 length: 12 amino acids. CDR3 region: CASSLVKYGYTF. The CDR3, as DNA: TGTGCCAGCAGTTTAGTAAAATATGGCTACACCTTC.

The gene calls are TRBV21-1 and TRBJ1-5; TRBD1, the table's D call, was not compared with the DNA. TRBV21-1 is a known pseudogene. The CDR3 covers 16 residues. The CDR3 coding sequence is TGTGCCAGCAGCAAAATTGAACAGGGGAGCAATCAGCCCCAGCATTTT. Residues: CASSKIEQGSNQPQHF.

The chain uses TRBV10-3 and TRBJ2-1, with 10 bases fitting TRBD2. V lost 3 bases to trimming and J lost 9 bases; unmatched junction nucleotides: 5. Germline CDR1 is ENHRY and CDR2 is SYGVKD. The CDR3 runs to 14 residues. As DNA, the CDR3 is TGTGCCATCAGTGACCCACTAGCGGGGAGTGAGCAGTTCTTC. Translating it yields CAISDPLAGSEQFF.

This clonotype was counted only a few times. The chain recombines TRBV10-2 with TRBJ1-5; possible D gene TRBD1, 6 bases. The ends were cut back, 0 bases at V and 5 bases at J, with 11 bases in the middle. This CDR3 contains 15 residues. CDR1 and CDR2 (germline): WSHSY, SAAADI. The CDR3, as DNA: TGCGCCAGCAGTGAGTCGGGCAGGGGTTATCAGCCCCAGCATTTT. Its translation is CASSESGRGYQPQHF.

This chain uses TRBV6-5 with TRBJ1-1; weak D call: TRBD1 (5 bases). The germline V gene has CDR1 MNHEY and CDR2 SVGAGI. V was clipped by 5 bases and J by 1 base, with 14 bases between them. This CDR3 is 15 amino acids long. CDR3: CASSQGDLGNTEAFF. CDR3 sequence (DNA): TGTGCCAGCAGTCAAGGGGACCTTGGGAACACTGAAGCTTTCTTT.

This clonotype was recorded a few times. The genes are TRBV29-1 and TRBJ2-5, with D tentatively TRBD1 or TRBD2 (7 bases each). The germline CDR1 and CDR2 sequences are SQVTM and ANQGSEA. V was cut by 8 bases and J by 0 bases, with 19 bases left in between. There are 15 residues in the CDR3. This CDR3 reads CSLGGGGMYQETQYF. The CDR3 bases are TGCAGCCTAGGGGGCGGGGGCATGTACCAAGAGACCCAGTACTTC.

The chain has TRBV4-3 and TRBJ1-4, with unresolved D. Germline CDR1 LGHNA, CDR2 YSLEER. Trimming stripped 0 bases from V and 11 bases from J, with 7 bases between. The CDR3 covers 12 residues. The CDR3 sequence is CASSQDYRKLFF. CDR3 in DNA: TGCGCCAGCAGCCAAGATTATAGGAAACTGTTTTTT.

This clonotype appeared many times. The chain recombines TRBV7-2 with TRBJ2-3; either TRBD1 or TRBD2 may supply D (5 bases each). The length of the CDR3 is 16 residues. Germline loops: CDR1 SGHTA, CDR2 FQGNSA. The V gene lost 2 bases and the J gene lost 2 bases, with 14 bases spanning the gap. CDR3 residues: CASSLQPGRSTDTQYF. CDR3 bases: TGTGCCAGCAGCTTACAACCGGGACGATCCACAGATACGCAGTATTTT.

This chain links TRBV18 with TRBJ1-2, with D hard to call. Germline assignment: CDR1 KGHSH and CDR2 LQKENI. The CDR3 has 15 amino acids. With 2 bases removed from V and 2 bases from J, the gap between germline ends came to 12 bases. CDR3 sequence (DNA): TGTGCCAGCTCACCAGAGAGGCCCCCGAACTATGGCTACACCTTC. This codes for CASSPERPPNYGYTF.

This clonotype was picked up a small number of times. This sequence joins TRBV12-3 or TRBV12-4 and TRBJ1-4, with D tentatively TRBD1 (6 bases). The CDR3 is made up of 15 amino acids. V shed 2 bases and J shed 5 bases, with 12 bases lying between them. For the CDR3, the DNA is TGTGCCAGCAGTTTATCTTTACAGGGAAATGAAAAACTGTTTTTT. As protein: CASSLSLQGNEKLFF.

Ten or more counts support this clonotype. The rearrangement uses TRBV3-1 and TRBJ2-2; D gene ambiguous. The germline V gene encodes CDR1 LGHDT and CDR2 YNNKEL (reference sequence). The CDR3 runs 12 residues. Trimming stripped 5 bases from V and 6 bases from J, with 7 bases between. The CDR3 loop is CASSSEPGELFF. The CDR3 region has the DNA TGTGCCAGCAGCTCTGAACCCGGGGAGCTGTTTTTT. Full variable domain (rest looked up from reference TRBV3-1 and TRBJ2-2): DTAVSQTPKYLVTQMGNDKSIKCEQNLGHDTMYWYKQDSKKFLKIMFSYNNKELIINETVPNRFSPKSPDKAHLNLHINSLELGDSAVYFCASSSEPGELFFGEGSRLTVL.

The chain employs TRBV2 and TRBJ1-2; a weak D match, TRBD1 (5 bases). Germline loops: CDR1 SNHLY, CDR2 FYNNEI. The V end lost 8 bases, the J end lost 4 bases, and 11 bases lay between the germline ends. The CDR3 extends over 12 amino acids. CDR3 in amino acids: CASVGALYGYTF. CDR3 sequence (DNA): TGTGCCAGCGTAGGGGCTCTCTATGGCTACACCTTC.

This clonotype was found many times. The chain couples TRBV12-3 or TRBV12-4 to TRBJ1-4, with a tentative D call TRBD1 (6 bases). The CDR3 consists of 15 residues. V lost 6 bases and J lost 8, with 19 bases in between. CDR3 loop: CASRAAGQGWEKLFF. The CDR3 region has the DNA TGTGCCAGCAGAGCCGCGGGGCAGGGGTGGGAAAAACTGTTTTTT.